The 21 T cell receptor beta chains presented below share a single source sample, sequenced in a study of blood T cell repertoires in COVID-19. Sequenced by immunoSEQ multiplex PCR; TCRdb stores in-frame clones only, minus some. The sample records under 250,000 clones, roughly 80% being singletons. Sequenced input: peripheral blood. These receptors came from a woman in her 70s with COVID-19, enrolled during active disease.

The J gene is TRBJ2-7, the V gene TRBV7-2; D is perhaps TRBD2 (6 bases). Germline values: CDR1 SGHTA, CDR2 FQGNSA. Deletions cut 1 base from V and 2 bases from J, with 9 bases between. The CDR3 covers 14 residues. The chain's CDR3 is CASSLGGGPYEQYF. Here the CDR3 DNA reads TGTGCCAGCAGCTTAGGGGGAGGCCCCTACGAGCAGTACTTC.

The CDR3 loop reads CASSRSSSYNEQFF. CDR3 coding DNA: TGTGCCAGCAGTCGCTCTAGCTCCTACAATGAGCAGTTCTTC. V is TRBV28 and J is TRBJ2-1; D ambiguous. The V and J ends lost 5 bases and 0 bases respectively, with 8 bases between them. Germline values: CDR1 MDHEN, CDR2 SYDVKM. There are 14 residues in the CDR3.

This chain joins TRBV7-8 and TRBJ2-1; TRBD1 agrees at 10 bases. The CDR3 has 15 amino acids. Germline V CDR1 and CDR2: SGHVS, FQNEAQ. J was trimmed by 6 bases and V by 1 base; bases with no gene match: 3. In DNA, the CDR3 is TGTGCCAGCAGCTTAGGGGGACAGGGGTCCAATGAGCAGTTCTTC. Translating it yields CASSLGGQGSNEQFF. Combining the CDR3 with reference TRBV7-8 and TRBJ2-1 gives the whole variable domain GAGVSQSPRYKVAKRGQDVALRCDPISGHVSLFWYQQALGQGPEFLTYFQNEAQLDKSGLPSDRFFAERPEGSVSTLKIQRTQQEDSAVYLCASSLGGQGSNEQFFGPGTRLTVL.

The genes are TRBV15 and TRBJ2-3; the match to TRBD1 covers 7 bases. Germline CDR1 and CDR2: LNHNV and YYDKDF (reference sequence). J was trimmed by 3 bases and V by 3 bases; bases with no gene match: 6. This CDR3 contains 15 residues. CDR3 sequence: CATSRVLDRTDTQYF. CDR3 coding DNA: TGTGCCACCAGCAGGGTCTTGGACAGGACAGATACGCAGTATTTT.

This clone was counted between two and nine times. The V and J genes are TRBV5-4 and TRBJ2-6; a weak D match, TRBD1 (5 bases). This CDR3 spans 16 amino acids. Germline CDR1 reads SGHNT; CDR2 reads YYREEE (reference sequence). The V gene lost 4 bases and the J gene lost 2 bases, with 13 bases spanning the gap. In DNA form, the CDR3 reads TGTGCCAGCAGCCCGTCAGGGATCGCTGGGGCCAACGTCCTGACTTTC. Its translation: CASSPSGIAGANVLTF.

This clone was recorded once. CDR3 sequence reads: CASSLEGQVLNEQFF. CDR3 nucleotide sequence: TGCGCCAGCAGCTTGGAGGGACAGGTGTTGAATGAGCAGTTCTTC. The chain combines TRBV5-1 with TRBJ2-1, with 8 nucleotides matching TRBD1. CDR3 length: 15 residues. V dropped 0 bases and J dropped 7; count of bases not matched to a gene: 6. CDR1 SGHRS and CDR2 YFSETQ come from the germline V gene.

This chain links TRBV7-2 with TRBJ2-7, with unresolved D. V lost 5 bases and J 3 bases, leaving 17 bases between the germline ends. Germline CDR1 is SGHTA and CDR2 is FQGNSA. The CDR3 sequence is 15 residues long. The CDR3 loop is CASSQTSVTDYEQYF. CDR3 DNA: TGTGCCAGCAGCCAAACGTCTGTCACAGACTACGAGCAGTACTTC.

The V and J genes are TRBV30 and TRBJ1-5, with 8 nucleotides matching TRBD1. After removal of 5 bases from V and 5 bases from J, the junction contained 5 bases not matched to a gene. This CDR3 comprises 13 residues. Germline V CDR1 and CDR2: GTSNPN, SVGIG (reference sequence). The CDR3 DNA reads TGTGCCTGGGGGGACAGGCCGGATCAGCCCCAGCATTTT. The encoded protein is CAWGDRPDQPQHF.

The rearrangement links TRBV9 to TRBJ1-4; 10 nucleotides match TRBD1. Unmatched junction bases numbered 3, after V lost 0 bases and J lost 4 bases. The CDR3 is 16 residues long. Germline V gene lookup returns CDR1 SGDLS and CDR2 YYNGEE. CDR3 region: CASSVGGTGVNEKLFF. For the CDR3, the DNA is TGTGCCAGCAGCGTAGGGGGGACAGGGGTTAATGAAAAACTGTTTTTT.

This clone was seen only a few times. The rearrangement uses TRBV25-1 and TRBJ1-1; D is ambiguous. Germline V gene data show CDR1 as MGHDK and CDR2 as SYGVNS. CDR3 size: 14 residues. Trimming removed 3 bases from V and 1 base from J, with 9 bases in between. The CDR3 reads CASSEGWANTEAFF. The CDR3, as DNA: TGTGCCAGCAGTGAGGGTTGGGCGAACACTGAAGCTTTCTTT.

This clone is a singleton in its sample. Here the CDR3 reads CASSQSDSYNSPLHF. CDR3 DNA sequence: TGTGCCAGCAGCCAGAGCGACAGCTATAATTCACCCCTCCACTTT. The chain joins TRBV3-1 (or the pseudogene TRBV3-2) to TRBJ1-6; perhaps TRBD1 as D (5 bases). In germline, CDR1 is LGHDT, CDR2 YNNKEL (reference sequence). Trimming shortened V by 3 bases and J by 3 bases, and 9 bases separated the two germline ends. The CDR3 runs to 15 residues.

The chain employs TRBV6-5 and TRBJ2-3; 9 bases match TRBD1. CDR3 length equals 14 residues. V was clipped by 5 bases and J by 6 bases; unmatched bases: 6. In germline, CDR1 is MNHEY, CDR2 SVGAGI. The CDR3 sequence: CASSRQGGKDTQYF. The CDR3, as DNA: TGTGCCAGCAGTCGACAGGGGGGGAAGGATACGCAGTATTTT.

The chain has TRBV27 and TRBJ1-3, with D unresolved. This CDR3 comprises 16 residues. Looked up from germline, CDR1 is MNHEY and CDR2 is SMNVEV (reference sequence). The CDR3 DNA reads TGTGTCAACAGCAGGCGGGGTGTTTGCAAAGAAAACACCATATATTTT. Translation gives CVNSRRGVCKENTIYF.

This sequence joins TRBV28 and TRBJ1-4; no reliable D call. V was clipped by 2 bases and J by 3 bases, with 13 bases between them. Germline V lookup: CDR1 MDHEN, CDR2 SYDVKM. There are 16 residues in the CDR3. This CDR3 reads CASSLVSFRSNEKLFF. DNA of the CDR3: TGTGCCAGCAGTTTAGTTTCGTTCAGGTCTAATGAAAAACTGTTTTTT.

The chain recombines TRBV30 with TRBJ1-1; a possible D gene is TRBD1 (5 bases). Germline-derived CDR1 and CDR2 are GTSNPN and SVGIG (reference sequence). The ends were cut back, 0 bases at V and 4 bases at J, with 18 bases in the middle. This CDR3 is 16 amino acids long. The CDR3 region has the DNA TGTGCCTGGAGTGTACGAAAAGGGGCGCTAAGCACTGAAGCTTTCTTT. Translating it yields CAWSVRKGALSTEAFF.

This clone has a single count. The chain combines TRBV3-1 (or the pseudogene TRBV3-2) with TRBJ1-4; a possible D gene is TRBD1 (6 bases). The CDR3 is 14 residues long. Germline V gives CDR1 LGHDT, CDR2 YNNKEL (reference sequence). The V gene lost 2 bases and the J gene lost 10 bases, with 14 bases spanning the gap. CDR3 DNA: TGTGCCAGCAGCCAACAGGGGTCTTCGGGAAAACTGTTTTTT. Translated: CASSQQGSSGKLFF.

The V gene is TRBV7-2, the J gene TRBJ1-5, with a tentative D call TRBD1 (5 bases). The V gene's germline CDR1 is SGHTA and CDR2 FQGNSA. V was pared by 1 base and J by 3 bases, with 10 bases between. The CDR3 sequence is 15 residues long. This CDR3 reads CASSLGTTNNQPQHF. Written as DNA, the CDR3 is TGTGCCAGCAGCTTAGGGACAACCAACAATCAGCCCCAGCATTTT. Combining the CDR3 with reference TRBV7-2 and TRBJ1-5 gives the whole variable domain GAGVSQSPSNKVTEKGKDVELRCDPISGHTALYWYRQSLGQGLEFLIYFQGNSAPDKSGLPSDRFSAERTGGSVSTLTIQRTQQEDSAVYLCASSLGTTNNQPQHFGDGTRLSIL.

The chain is built from TRBV6-5 and TRBJ1-1; D possibly corresponds to TRBD1 (5 bases). This CDR3 is built from 14 residues. Trimming shortened V by 2 bases and J by 0 bases, and 7 bases separated the two germline ends. Looked up from germline, CDR1 is MNHEY and CDR2 is SVGAGI. CDR3 residues: CASSYPGMNTEAFF. CDR3 DNA: TGTGCCAGCAGTTACCCAGGGATGAACACTGAAGCTTTCTTT.

The CDR3: CASSPLGQVDNSPLHF. The CDR3, as DNA: TGTGCCAGCAGTCCCCTCGGACAGGTGGATAATTCACCCCTCCACTTT. This chain links TRBV28 with TRBJ1-6; TRBD1 matches 7 bases. With V trimmed by 5 bases and J by 5 bases, 9 bases remained unmatched. The CDR3 is made up of 16 amino acids. Germline assignment: CDR1 MDHEN and CDR2 SYDVKM.

The rearrangement links TRBV11-2 to TRBJ2-1; the match to TRBD2 covers 7 bases. In germline, CDR1 is SGHAT, CDR2 FQNNGV. The CDR3 covers 16 residues. After removal of 2 bases from V and 5 bases from J, the junction contained 9 bases not matched to a gene. CDR3 region: CASSLSSQRGHNEQFF. Here the CDR3 DNA reads TGTGCCAGCAGCTTATCGTCCCAGCGGGGCCACAATGAGCAGTTCTTC.

The J gene is TRBJ2-7, the V gene TRBV5-6; a weak D match, TRBD2 (6 bases). The CDR3 length is 16 residues. V dropped 5 bases and J dropped 3 bases, with 21 bases sitting between them. Germline V gives CDR1 SGHDT, CDR2 YYEEEE. The CDR3 loop is CASSRVGARELYEQYF. The CDR3 DNA reads TGTGCCAGCAGTCGGGTTGGTGCGCGGGAACTCTACGAGCAGTACTTC.